One T cell receptor beta chain is described in this entry. The entry originates in a study of blood T cell repertoires in COVID-19. Across the whole study: The samples span acute and convalescent COVID-19 from the United States, Italy and Spain.

The CDR3 is 15 amino acids. The V gene end was trimmed by 4 bases and the J gene end by 4 bases; junction bases not matched to a gene: 6. Germline V gene sequence: CDR1 SGHTA, CDR2 FQGNSA. Seattle enrolled patients during active infection and tracked them longitudinally. As handled by the study authors: Counts of nucleated cells, estimated from reference gene primer amplification, were obtained. Libraries were prepared by immunoSEQ multiplex PCR; TCRdb keeps only in-frame clonotypes and omits some of them. V and J calls plus clone size are reproduced from that table; the DNA served to infer D and trimming. Of a few hundred thousand clones in the sample, approximately 88% were seen once.

The chain uses TRBV7-2 and TRBJ2-3, with TRBD2 identical over 9 bases. Sequenced material: peripheral blood. The TCR originated in a woman in her thirties with COVID-19, enrolled during active disease. CDR3 sequence (DNA): TGTGCCAGCAGCTGGGCTAGCGGGGCGGCAGATACGCAGTATTTT. Protein sequence: CASSWASGAADTQYF.